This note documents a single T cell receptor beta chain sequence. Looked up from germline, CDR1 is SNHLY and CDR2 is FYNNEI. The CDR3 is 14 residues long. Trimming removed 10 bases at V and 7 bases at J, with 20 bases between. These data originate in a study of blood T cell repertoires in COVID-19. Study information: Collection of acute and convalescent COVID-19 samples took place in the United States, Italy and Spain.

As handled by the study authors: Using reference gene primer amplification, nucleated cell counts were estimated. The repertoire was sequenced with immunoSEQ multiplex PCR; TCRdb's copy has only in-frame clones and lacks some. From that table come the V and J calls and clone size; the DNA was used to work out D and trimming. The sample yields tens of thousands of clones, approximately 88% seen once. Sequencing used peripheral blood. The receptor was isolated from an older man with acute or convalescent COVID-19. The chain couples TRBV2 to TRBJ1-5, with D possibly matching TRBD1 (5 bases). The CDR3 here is CATNPLAGRQPQHF. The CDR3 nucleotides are TGTGCCACCAACCCCCTAGCGGGGCGACAGCCCCAGCATTTT.